The 32 T cell receptor beta chains given below trace back to one sample, sequenced in a study of human T cells and chemical hapten exposure. Time point noted: patch test 2, 6 weeks after DPC sensitization. This sample's treatment: therapeutic diphenylcyclopropenone sensitization with weekly scalp DPC. TCRdb re-analysed the RACE reads in MiXCR, keeping a single row per CDR3 protein. This table holds approximately 85,000 distinct CDR3 sequences, more than 8.5% found once. Sequenced here: whole blood, sampled in connection with sensitization to the hapten diphenylcyclopropenone (DPC). The receptors shown here come from a woman aged 25 to 39 with alopecia areata. Some clones in this sample may be carry-over from other donors' samples.

This clonotype was picked up a small number of times. This chain connects TRBV27 to TRBJ2-6; D gene uncertain. The length of the CDR3 is 16 residues. Germline values: CDR1 MNHEY, CDR2 SMNVEV (reference sequence). Between the trimmed V and J ends, which lost 5 bases and 0 bases, there was a span of 11 bases. The CDR3, as DNA: TGTGCCAGCAGTCACAGACTGGTCTCTGGGGCCAACGTCCTGACTTTC. As protein: CASSHRLVSGANVLTF.

This clonotype was detected many times. The chain recombines TRBV13 with TRBJ1-1, with D perhaps matching TRBD1 (5 bases). The CDR3 runs to 14 residues. V was trimmed by 5 bases and J by 1 base, leaving 11 bases between them. The germline V gene encodes CDR1 PRHDT and CDR2 FYEKMQ (reference sequence). The CDR3 sequence is CASSPRVTNTEAFF. CDR3 DNA: TGTGCCAGCAGCCCCAGGGTGACGAACACTGAAGCTTTCTTT.

The V and J genes are TRBV4-1 and TRBJ2-7, with D perhaps matching TRBD1 (5 bases). Germline-derived CDR1 and CDR2 are MGHRA and YSYEKL. V lost 3 bases and J 0 bases, leaving 12 bases between the germline ends. The CDR3 length is 15 residues. CDR3 nucleotide sequence: TGCGCCAGCAGCCAGGTCCAGGACAACTCCTACGAGCAGTACTTC. Its protein product is CASSQVQDNSYEQYF.

In this sample, this clonotype turned up many times. The V gene is TRBV28, the J gene TRBJ2-7; maybe TRBD2 (6 bases). The CDR3 has 14 residues. V was cut by 5 bases and J by 7 bases, with 18 bases left in between. In germline, CDR1 is MDHEN, CDR2 SYDVKM. The CDR3 sequence: CASSTGDLRREQYF. In nucleotides, the CDR3 is TGTGCCAGCAGTACCGGGGACTTAAGGCGGGAGCAGTACTTC.

The genes are TRBV20-1 and TRBJ2-5; D call uncertain. From germline, CDR1 is DFQATT and CDR2 SNEGSKA (reference sequence). The CDR3 covers 12 residues. Trimming removed 4 bases from V and 2 bases from J, with 8 bases in between. The CDR3 bases are TGCAGTGCTAAAATTCCTCAAGAGACCCAGTACTTC. Protein: CSAKIPQETQYF.

This clonotype was seen repeatedly, ten times or more. The chain links TRBV6-2 or TRBV6-3 to TRBJ1-5; D perhaps matches TRBD1 (6 bases). The V gene lost 5 bases and the J gene lost 3 bases, with 11 bases spanning the gap. The CDR3 is 14 amino acids. Germline-derived CDR1 and CDR2 are MNHEY and SVGEGT. The CDR3 DNA is TGTGCCAGCAGTCAGGACAGTTACAATCAGCCCCAGCATTTT. Its protein product is CASSQDSYNQPQHF.

This clonotype has ten or more counts. The rearrangement joins TRBV12-3 or TRBV12-4 to TRBJ1-1, with D perhaps matching TRBD1 (5 bases). The length of the CDR3 is 14 residues. Trimming took off 6 bases at V and 1 base at J, with 12 bases between the two ends. The CDR3 bases are TGTGCCAGCAGCGTAATGAGGGGGAACACTGAAGCTTTCTTT. This sequence encodes CASSVMRGNTEAFF.

At least ten counts were recorded for this clonotype. In DNA, the CDR3 is TGTGCCAGCTCACCAGGGCAGGGCGGCAGAAACACCATATATTTT. This translates into CASSPGQGGRNTIYF. The chain combines TRBV18 with TRBJ1-3, with a possible D match to TRBD1 (5 bases). Trimming took off 2 bases at V and 5 bases at J, with 13 bases between the two ends. The germline V gene encodes CDR1 KGHSH and CDR2 LQKENI. CDR3 length: 15 amino acids.

In its sample, this clonotype was seen many times. One end of the junction does not line up with germline, which may come from a read error. The genes are TRBV6-2 or TRBV6-3 and TRBJ2-3; D is uncertain. The CDR3 loop spans 11 amino acids. From germline, CDR1 is MNHEY and CDR2 SVGEGT. In DNA form, the CDR3 reads TGTGCCAGCAGATTCACAGATGCGCAGTATTTT. Its protein product is CASRFTDAQYF.

This clonotype was seen ten or more times. This chain uses TRBV6-2 or TRBV6-3 with TRBJ1-1; D is ambiguous. Germline-derived CDR1 and CDR2 are MNHEY and SVGEGT. Trimming took 6 bases from V and 6 from J, leaving 14 bases between them. This CDR3 contains 13 residues. CDR3 loop: CASRNPRVPEAFF. The CDR3 nucleotides are TGTGCCAGCAGGAATCCGCGGGTCCCTGAAGCTTTCTTT.

Many counts were recorded for this clonotype. The chain links TRBV12-3 or TRBV12-4 to TRBJ1-2; no clear D gene. The CDR3 spans 12 residues. Deletions cut 2 bases from V and 6 bases from J, with 7 bases between. CDR3 DNA sequence: TGTGCCAGCAGTTTATTTGGAGATGGCTACACCTTC. Translation gives CASSLFGDGYTF.

The chain combines TRBV12-3 or TRBV12-4 with TRBJ2-3; TRBD2 matches 10 bases. The CDR3 has 17 amino acids. J lost 3 bases, V lost 3 bases, and 9 bases had no gene match. In DNA, the CDR3 is TGTGCCAGCAGTTTTGGGCCAGCGGGGGGGCGGACAGATACGCAGTATTTT. Translation gives CASSFGPAGGRTDTQYF.

This clonotype has just a few counts. Here the CDR3 DNA reads TGTGCCAGCAGTGAGAATTCCAGGCGGTATAGTGGCAATCAGCCCCAGCATTTT. Translated: CASSENSRRYSGNQPQHF. The chain combines TRBV6-1 with TRBJ1-5; no clear D gene. The germline CDR1 and CDR2 sequences are MNHNS and SASEGT. The CDR3 is made up of 18 amino acids. The V end was cut by 3 bases, the J end by 2 bases, with 20 bases between.

This clonotype came up many times. The rearrangement links TRBV9 to TRBJ1-3; D is perhaps TRBD1 (5 bases). Deletions cut 1 base from V and 0 bases from J, with 11 bases between. Germline V gene sequence: CDR1 SGDLS, CDR2 YYNGEE. The CDR3 spans 16 residues. This CDR3 reads CASSVSQGFSGNTIYF. CDR3 sequence (DNA): TGTGCCAGCAGCGTATCGCAGGGATTCTCTGGAAACACCATATATTTT.

This clonotype was detected only a few times. J is TRBJ2-5 and V is TRBV6-5; D unclear. This CDR3 contains 13 residues. Trimming cost V 0 bases and J 2 bases, with 4 bases left between them. Germline V lookup: CDR1 MNHEY, CDR2 SVGAGI. CDR3 amino acids: CASSYSGQETQYF. CDR3 nucleotides: TGTGCCAGCAGTTACTCAGGGCAAGAGACCCAGTACTTC.

This clonotype was seen a handful of times. The rearrangement joins TRBV12-3 or TRBV12-4 to TRBJ1-1, with D unresolved. CDR3 size: 11 residues. V was pared by 3 bases and J by 4 bases, with 3 bases between. CDR3 loop: CASSLSTEAFF. The DNA for the CDR3 is TGTGCCAGCAGTTTGAGCACTGAAGCTTTCTTT.

This clonotype has just a few counts. The rearrangement joins TRBV21-1 to TRBJ2-1; the table's D call of TRBD1 was not tested on the DNA. TRBV21-1 is tagged as a pseudogene. The CDR3 has 17 amino acids. The CDR3 DNA follows: TGTGCCAGCAGCAAAGGCCCCGGGACAAACTCCTACAATGAGCAGTTCTTC. Translated: CASSKGPGTNSYNEQFF.

This clonotype was seen at least ten times. The chain is built from TRBV3-1 and TRBJ2-1, with 8 nucleotides matching TRBD2. V dropped 1 base and J dropped 3; count of bases not matched to a gene: 5. Germline V CDR1 and CDR2: LGHDT, YNNKEL (reference sequence). The CDR3 is 16 residues long. CDR3 loop: CASSQVPSGYYNEQFF. The DNA of the CDR3 is TGTGCCAGCAGCCAAGTACCTAGCGGGTACTACAATGAGCAGTTCTTC.

This clonotype was found a few times. The chain couples TRBV6-2 or TRBV6-3 to TRBJ1-1; 9 bases fit TRBD1. The CDR3 totals 16 residues. Unmatched junction bases numbered 7, after V lost 5 bases and J lost 0 bases. The germline V gene encodes CDR1 MNHEY and CDR2 SVGEGT. This CDR3 is CASSAWTGAMNTEAFF. CDR3 in DNA: TGTGCCAGCAGTGCTTGGACAGGGGCCATGAACACTGAAGCTTTCTTT.

At least ten counts were recorded for this clonotype. V usage is TRBV5-1 and J usage is TRBJ2-1; D is perhaps TRBD1 (5 bases). The V end lost 0 bases, the J end lost 7 bases, and 11 bases lay between the germline ends. The germline CDR1 and CDR2 sequences are SGHRS and YFSETQ. CDR3 length equals 14 residues. The CDR3 nucleotides read TGCGCCAGCAGCTTGGGGGGCCTAGAAAATGAGCAGTTCTTC. This encodes CASSLGGLENEQFF.

This clonotype appeared many times. This rearrangement joins TRBV11-2 to TRBJ1-1; TRBD1 agrees at 8 bases. In germline, CDR1 is SGHAT, CDR2 FQNNGV. V was clipped by 6 bases and J by 4 bases; unmatched bases: 4. The CDR3 runs to 13 residues. The CDR3 is CASSITGGTEAFF. The DNA for the CDR3 is TGTGCCAGCAGTATTACAGGGGGCACTGAAGCTTTCTTT.

This clonotype was detected many times. V is TRBV5-1 and J is TRBJ1-4; D is ambiguous. The germline V gene encodes CDR1 SGHRS and CDR2 YFSETQ. CDR3 length equals 13 residues. Trimming took off 4 bases at V and 2 bases at J, with 6 bases between the two ends. The CDR3 protein is CASSPETNEKLFF. The CDR3 DNA follows: TGCGCCAGCAGCCCAGAGACTAATGAAAAACTGTTTTTT.

A remark on this clonotype: A much larger clonotype is one base distant, so this may be a read error. This sequence joins TRBV28 and TRBJ1-6; D is possibly TRBD1 (6 bases). CDR3 length equals 14 residues. Looked up from germline, CDR1 is MDHEN and CDR2 is SYDVKM. CDR3 sequence reads: CASSTGFGNSPPHF. The CDR3 region has the DNA TGTGCCAGCAGTACAGGGTTCGGAAATTCACCCCCCCACTTT.

In nucleotides, the CDR3 is TGTGCCAGCAGCCCTAGCGGGAGGAGGACAGATACGCAGTATTTT. Translating gives CASSPSGRRTDTQYF. The chain employs TRBV9 and TRBJ2-3; 11 bases match TRBD2. This CDR3 has 15 residues. Germline CDR1 SGDLS, CDR2 YYNGEE. Trimming removed 4 bases from V and 3 bases from J; junction bases left unmatched: 4.

This clonotype was counted ten times or more. The chain has TRBV9 and TRBJ1-3; the D gene is possibly TRBD1 (5 bases). Germline V gives CDR1 SGDLS, CDR2 YYNGEE. The CDR3 is 17 amino acids. Trimming removed 0 bases from V and 2 bases from J, with 15 bases in between. The CDR3 loop reads CASSVGPGESTGNTIYF. CDR3 DNA: TGTGCCAGCAGCGTAGGCCCGGGGGAATCTACTGGAAACACCATATATTTT.

This clonotype was detected only a few times. The chain uses TRBV2 and TRBJ1-2; 8 nucleotides line up with TRBD1. Germline V gives CDR1 SNHLY, CDR2 FYNNEI. The CDR3 is made up of 12 amino acids. The ends lost 7 bases at V and 8 bases at J; junction bases unmatched: 6. This chain's CDR3 is CASTPDRGGYTF. In nucleotides, the CDR3 is TGTGCCAGCACCCCCGACAGGGGAGGCTACACCTTC.

This clonotype showed up many times. The chain uses TRBV9 and TRBJ2-1, with D possibly matching TRBD2 (5 bases). V shed 0 bases and J shed 0 bases, with 13 bases lying between them. The CDR3 has 17 residues. Germline CDR1 SGDLS, CDR2 YYNGEE. The CDR3 here is CASSVVPSRSSYNEQFF. CDR3 in DNA: TGTGCCAGCAGCGTAGTTCCTAGCCGAAGCTCCTACAATGAGCAGTTCTTC.

There are a few counts of this clonotype. V is TRBV29-1 and J is TRBJ2-5; possibly TRBD2 for D (6 bases). CDR1 SQVTM and CDR2 ANQGSEA come from the germline V gene. The CDR3 is 12 amino acids. Trimming took off 6 bases at V and 5 bases at J, with 13 bases between the two ends. The CDR3 DNA reads as TGCAGCGTGCTGATTGGGGGGGAGACCCAGTACTTC. Its protein product is CSVLIGGETQYF.

The table lists this clonotype with many counts. The J gene is TRBJ2-7, the V gene TRBV29-1; D might be TRBD1 or TRBD2, each matching 5 bases. The germline V gene has CDR1 SQVTM and CDR2 ANQGSEA. The V end lost 4 bases, the J end lost 6 bases, and 7 bases lay between the germline ends. This CDR3 spans 10 amino acids. The CDR3: CSVGGSEQYF. DNA for the CDR3: TGCAGCGTTGGGGGGAGCGAGCAGTACTTC.

There are many counts of this clonotype. The CDR3, as DNA: TGCGCCAGCAGCTTGGCCGGGACAGGGGGTTATAGGGACACTGAAGCTTTCTTT. As protein: CASSLAGTGGYRDTEAFF. The rearrangement links TRBV5-1 to TRBJ1-1; 11 bases are a match to TRBD1. This CDR3 comprises 18 residues. Germline V gene data show CDR1 as SGHRS and CDR2 as YFSETQ. After removal of 0 bases from V and 3 bases from J, the junction contained 10 bases not matched to a gene.

This clonotype was seen repeatedly, ten times or more. This chain uses TRBV18 with TRBJ1-1; D ambiguous. Germline CDR1 and CDR2: KGHSH and LQKENI. V was trimmed by 8 bases and J by 6 bases, leaving 13 bases between them. There are 12 residues in the CDR3. The CDR3 bases are TGTGCCAGCGTGGGCTCTGGAGCTGAAGCTTTCTTT. It translates to CASVGSGAEAFF.

This clonotype was picked up a small number of times. The V gene is TRBV29-1, the J gene TRBJ1-1; no clear D. Germline-derived CDR1 and CDR2 are SQVTM and ANQGSEA. The CDR3 is 12 residues long. Trimming cost V 8 bases and J 8 bases, with 18 bases left between them. CDR3 nucleotide sequence: TGCAGCTCTGGTACCCACAGCAGCGAAGCTTTCTTT. Its protein is CSSGTHSSEAFF.